One and the same sample provided the 21 T cell receptor beta chains below, sequenced in a study of spatial heterogeneity in lung cancer. TCRdb re-called the 5' RACE reads with MiXCR, one entry per CDR3 protein. The sample carries 3,000 to 4,000 distinct CDR3 sequences, roughly 8% recorded once. Time point indicated: sample taken at primary tumor resection. Tumor, nontumor lung or frozen PBMC supplied whole RNA, sequenced without sorting. The sequenced sample was PBMCs, obtained at surgery. These receptors all come from a female donor with early-stage non-small cell lung cancer.

By sample share, this clonotype is large. The genes are TRBV9 and TRBJ2-6; the match to TRBD1 covers 7 bases. Germline CDR1 SGDLS, CDR2 YYNGEE. The J segment lost 4 bases and the V segment lost 3 bases, leaving 16 bases of the junction unmatched. The CDR3 sequence is 19 residues long. CDR3 amino acids: CASSAQPGQTTAGANVLTF. The CDR3 bases are TGTGCCAGCAGCGCCCAACCGGGACAGACCACGGCCGGGGCCAACGTCCTGACTTTC.

This clonotype was counted only a few times. V is TRBV11-2 and J is TRBJ1-6; D perhaps matches TRBD1 (5 bases). The V end was cut by 1 base, the J end by 6 bases, with 13 bases between. The CDR3 spans 16 residues. Germline V gives CDR1 SGHAT, CDR2 FQNNGV. The CDR3 sequence: CASSLGVGAGNSPLHF. Written as DNA, the CDR3 is TGTGCCAGCAGCTTAGGAGTAGGGGCTGGTAATTCACCCCTCCACTTT.

By sample fraction, this clonotype is medium-sized. The rearrangement links TRBV29-1 to TRBJ1-1; perhaps TRBD1 as D (6 bases). The CDR3 contains 13 residues. The V gene lost 7 bases and the J gene lost 5 bases, with 17 bases spanning the gap. The germline CDR1 and CDR2 sequences are SQVTM and ANQGSEA. DNA for the CDR3: TGCAGCGCCGGGCGGGGGGCCTGGACTGAAGCTTTCTTT. Translating it yields CSAGRGAWTEAFF.

This clonotype was seen repeatedly, ten times or more. The chain carries TRBV6-5 and TRBJ1-6; 8 nucleotides align to TRBD1. The CDR3 loop spans 18 amino acids. The trim removed 1 base at V and 7 bases at J, leaving 12 bases unmatched. Germline lookup yields CDR1 MNHEY and CDR2 SVGAGI. The CDR3 DNA is TGTGCCAGCAGTTACTTAAGGGGTCTGACAGGGGACAATTCACCCCTCCACTTT. Its translation: CASSYLRGLTGDNSPLHF.

This clonotype occurred many times. The chain has TRBV20-1 and TRBJ2-7; 8 bases line up with TRBD1. There are 12 residues in the CDR3. CDR1 and CDR2 (germline): DFQATT, SNEGSKA (reference sequence). Germline trimming cut 3 bases from V and 2 bases from J; bases unmatched to any gene: 0. Written as DNA, the CDR3 is TGCAGTGCTAGGGGACAGGCCTACGAGCAGTACTTC. Translating it yields CSARGQAYEQYF.

This clonotype has at least ten counts. The rearrangement uses TRBV7-3 and TRBJ2-5; TRBD1 aligns across 9 bases. Germline CDR1 SGHTA, CDR2 FQGTGA. J was trimmed by 0 bases and V by 5 bases; bases with no gene match: 7. CDR3 length: 16 residues. CDR3 in amino acids: CASSAGTGRYQETQYF. CDR3 nucleotides: TGTGCCAGCAGCGCTGGGACAGGGAGGTACCAAGAGACCCAGTACTTC. The variable domain in full, with the rest retrieved from reference TRBV7-3 and TRBJ2-5, is GAGVSQTPSNKVTEKGKYVELRCDPISGHTALYWYRQSLGQGPEFLIYFQGTGAADDSGLPNDRFFAVRPEGSVSTLKIQRTERGDSAVYLCASSAGTGRYQETQYFGPGTRLLVL.

This clonotype was detected many times. The chain uses TRBV7-2 and TRBJ2-2; 10 positions agree with TRBD2. The CDR3 loop spans 18 amino acids. In germline, CDR1 is SGHTA, CDR2 FQGNSA. The V gene end was trimmed by 5 bases and the J gene end by 8 bases; junction bases not matched to a gene: 17. The DNA for the CDR3 is TGTGCCAGCAGCCCGTTTAGAACTAGCGGGGCCCTTAGTGGGGAGCTGTTTTTT. Translation gives CASSPFRTSGALSGELFF.

By share, this clonotype ranks as medium-sized. The gene calls are TRBV5-1 and TRBJ2-5; D remains ambiguous. Between the trimmed V and J ends, which lost 2 bases and 2 bases, there was a span of 1 base. Germline assignment: CDR1 SGHRS and CDR2 YFSETQ. This CDR3 comprises 11 residues. CDR3 nucleotide sequence: TGCGCCAGCAGCTTACAAGAGACCCAGTACTTC. Translation gives CASSLQETQYF.

The chain recombines TRBV7-2 with TRBJ2-7; 12 bases fit TRBD2. V dropped 4 bases and J dropped 7; count of bases not matched to a gene: 11. Germline assignment: CDR1 SGHTA and CDR2 FQGNSA. The CDR3 consists of 16 residues. DNA for the CDR3: TGTGCCAGCAGCTGGGACCGGGCTAGCGGGGGGGAGGAGCAGTACTTC. Translated: CASSWDRASGGEEQYF. Full variable domain (remainder filled in from reference TRBV7-2 and TRBJ2-7): GAGVSQSPSNKVTEKGKDVELRCDPISGHTALYWYRQSLGQGLEFLIYFQGNSAPDKSGLPSDRFSAERTGGSVSTLTIQRTQQEDSAVYLCASSWDRASGGEEQYFGPGTRLTVT.

In its sample, this clonotype was seen many times. J is TRBJ2-7 and V is TRBV7-9; D is unclear. Germline loops: CDR1 SEHNR, CDR2 FQNEAQ (reference sequence). V lost 3 bases to trimming and J lost 3 bases, with 12 bases between them. This CDR3 has 14 residues. The CDR3: CASSLAPLGYEQYF. CDR3 sequence (DNA): TGTGCCAGCAGCTTGGCCCCTTTGGGCTACGAGCAGTACTTC.

This clonotype was found a few times. This sequence joins TRBV6-5 and TRBJ1-2, with a possible D match to TRBD1 (5 bases). The CDR3 is made up of 15 amino acids. The V gene's germline CDR1 is MNHEY and CDR2 SVGAGI. V lost 2 bases and J 4 bases, leaving 14 bases between the germline ends. The CDR3 DNA sequence: TGTGCCAGCAGTTACGACGTTAGGGACGGCTATGGCTACACCTTC. This encodes CASSYDVRDGYGYTF.

In its sample, this clonotype ranks as medium-sized. The chain carries TRBV10-2 and TRBJ1-2; 8 nucleotides agree with TRBD1. The germline gives CDR1 WSHSY, CDR2 SAAADI. CDR3 length: 15 amino acids. The V and J ends lost 2 bases and 7 bases, in that order; junction bases with no gene match: 9. The CDR3 sequence is CASSEARTGTGGYTF. Here the CDR3 DNA reads TGCGCCAGCAGTGAGGCGAGAACGGGGACAGGTGGCTACACCTTC.

Concerning this clonotype: A much larger clone differs by one base, so this may be a read error. This rearrangement joins TRBV29-1 to TRBJ1-6; TRBD1 agrees at 7 bases. The CDR3 loop spans 13 amino acids. V shed 4 bases, J shed 12 bases, and the junction held 9 bases outside the gene matches. Germline V lookup: CDR1 SQVTM, CDR2 ANQGSEA. CDR3 region: CSVADRVDLPLHF. DNA for the CDR3: TGCAGCGTTGCTGACAGGGTTGATTTACCCCTCCACTTT.

This clonotype was seen ten or more times. V and J are TRBV5-1 and TRBJ2-1, with 11 bases identical to TRBD2. The length of the CDR3 is 15 residues. Germline V CDR1 and CDR2: SGHRS, YFSETQ. V dropped 3 bases and J dropped 3; count of bases not matched to a gene: 2. This chain's CDR3 is CASSSGTSGYNEQFF. The CDR3 DNA follows: TGCGCCAGCAGCTCCGGGACTAGCGGCTACAATGAGCAGTTCTTC.

Relative to its sample, this clonotype is medium-sized. The chain combines TRBV18 with TRBJ2-3; D not certain. The CDR3 consists of 10 residues. Trimming pared 6 bases from V and 5 bases from J, leaving 3 bases between. Per germline, CDR1 KGHSH and CDR2 LQKENI. This CDR3 is CASSIDTQYF. Here the CDR3 DNA reads TGTGCCAGCTCGATAGATACGCAGTATTTT.

The chain employs TRBV19 and TRBJ2-2, with D unresolved. The CDR3 has 14 amino acids. Trimming removed 4 bases at V and 4 bases at J, with 10 bases between. The germline V gene encodes CDR1 LNHDA and CDR2 SQIVND (reference sequence). The CDR3 protein is CASSKIYPTGELFF. CDR3 DNA sequence: TGTGCCAGTAGTAAAATTTACCCCACCGGGGAGCTGTTTTTT.

This clonotype was seen at least ten times. V is TRBV7-2 and J is TRBJ1-3; 8 nucleotides line up with TRBD1. This CDR3 region has 14 residues. CDR1 SGHTA and CDR2 FQGNSA come from the germline V gene. Germline trimming cut 6 bases from V and 5 bases from J; bases unmatched to any gene: 6. In DNA form, the CDR3 reads TGTGCCAGCAGTCCAGCAGGGGGCAGAAACACCATATATTTT. This encodes CASSPAGGRNTIYF.

This chain connects TRBV12-3 or TRBV12-4 to TRBJ1-1; maybe TRBD1 (6 bases). The CDR3 contains 14 residues. V lost 4 bases and J lost 0, with 9 bases in between. CDR3 in DNA: TGTGCCAGCAGTTCGACAGGTATGAACACTGAAGCTTTCTTT. This sequence encodes CASSSTGMNTEAFF.

This clonotype was seen many times. V and J are TRBV7-2 and TRBJ2-7; the match to TRBD2 covers 7 bases. Germline V gene sequence: CDR1 SGHTA, CDR2 FQGNSA. V was pared by 0 bases and J by 0 bases, with 2 bases of the junction left unmatched. The CDR3 has 15 amino acids. The CDR3 sequence: CASSLAGGSSYEQYF. The CDR3 coding sequence is TGTGCCAGCAGCTTAGCGGGGGGGAGCTCCTACGAGCAGTACTTC.

By sample share, this clonotype is medium-sized. CDR3 sequence reads: CASSLSGEGNYEQYF. As DNA, the CDR3 is TGTGCCAGCAGTTTATCCGGGGAGGGGAACTACGAGCAGTACTTC. The chain employs TRBV27 and TRBJ2-7; 7 positions agree with TRBD2. Germline CDR1 reads MNHEY; CDR2 reads SMNVEV (reference sequence). The CDR3 contains 15 residues. The V gene end was trimmed by 0 bases and the J gene end by 3 bases; junction bases not matched to a gene: 5.

There are many counts of this clonotype. The chain employs TRBV30 and TRBJ2-2; D not resolved. Trimming left V 2 bases short and J 4 bases short, with 5 bases between. The CDR3 consists of 12 residues. Germline V gives CDR1 GTSNPN, CDR2 SVGIG (reference sequence). The CDR3 coding sequence is TGTGCCTGGAGTCGTAGCACCGGGGAGCTGTTTTTT. Amino acid sequence: CAWSRSTGELFF. The whole variable domain, remainder taken from reference TRBV30 and TRBJ2-2, is SQTIHQWPATLVQPVGSPLSLECTVEGTSNPNLYWYRQAAGRGLQLLFYSVGIGQISSEVPQNLSASRPQDRQFILSSKKLLLSDSGFYLCAWSRSTGELFFGEGSRLTVL.